This TCR beta chain was captured by sequencing in a study of OX40 agonist ivuxolimab in advanced cancers. On cycle 4 day 1 and cycle 7 day 1, as well as at baseline, blood was sampled. From germline, CDR1 is LGHNA and CDR2 YSLEER. The CDR3 covers 13 residues. The V gene lost 4 bases and the J gene lost 5 bases, with 11 bases spanning the gap. The assay was immunoSEQ multiplex PCR, and TCRdb's table has in-frame clones only and misses some. This sample has some 90,000 clones, with around 90% found just once. This receptor was obtained from an adult with an advanced solid tumor such as melanoma, head and neck, liver or kidney cancer. This sample comprised CD4+ or CD8+ T cells sorted from blood, obtained in a trial of the OX40 agonist ivuxolimab. This chain joins TRBV4-3 and TRBJ2-5; D is perhaps TRBD2 (5 bases). The CDR3 loop is CASSLGVDETQYF. The CDR3 coding sequence is TGCGCCAGCAGCCTGGGAGTGGATGAGACCCAGTACTTC.